The rows below give T cell receptor beta chains drawn from one sample of a study of T cell responses to AZD1222 COVID-19 vaccine. Generated by immunoSEQ multiplex PCR, the TCRdb table keeps only in-frame clones and is missing some. The sample gives 90,000 to 120,000 clones, approximately 96% of which show up once; 2% to 2.5% is in the top ten. The sample was peripheral blood, taken on day 0 of AZD1222 vaccination. The receptors here all came from an adult in good health. CDR3s include the opening cysteine and the closing phenylalanine or tryptophan. D genes are given only for firm matches. The size of a clone is reported for some rows only, either as once, few or many, or as a class for expanded clones.

cdr3_length,v_call,d_call,j_call,clone_size,cdr3_aa,cdr3_nt
11,TRBV5-1,.,TRBJ2-7,.,CASSLFGEQYF,TGCGCCAGCAGCTTGTTCGGCGAGCAGTACTTC
14,TRBV19,.,TRBJ2-1,.,CASRGESSYNEQFF,TGTGCCAGTAGGGGAGAGAGCTCCTACAATGAGCAGTTCTTC
19,TRBV4-3,.,TRBJ2-3,.,CASSQSLGGALLRSDTQYF,TGCGCCAGCAGCCAAAGTTTGGGGGGAGCCTTGCTACGTTCAGATACGCAGTATTTT
15,TRBV4-1,.,TRBJ2-7,.,CASSQDTGLSYEQYF,TGCGCCAGCAGCCAAGACACGGGACTTTCCTACGAGCAGTACTTC
17,TRBV15,TRBD2,TRBJ2-1,.,CATSRGLRTSGSWEQFF,TGTGCCACCAGCAGGGGGTTAAGGACTAGCGGGAGTTGGGAGCAGTTCTTC
14,TRBV19,.,TRBJ2-1,.,CASSRSGVVGEQFF,TGTGCCAGTAGCCGGTCAGGGGTCGTCGGTGAGCAGTTCTTC
16,TRBV5-5,.,TRBJ2-7,.,CASSLVESRPANEQYF,TGTGCCAGCAGCTTGGTAGAATCGCGGCCTGCGAACGAGCAGTACTTC
13,TRBV12-3/TRBV12-4,.,TRBJ2-7,.,CASRKGQGYEQYF,TGTGCCAGCAGAAAGGGCCAGGGCTACGAGCAGTACTTC
15,TRBV18,.,TRBJ1-1,.,CASSEQGPMNTEAFF,TGTGCCAGCTCAGAGCAGGGGCCCATGAACACTGAAGCTTTCTTT
16,TRBV5-1,.,TRBJ1-6,.,CASSLAGGPVSSPLHF,TGCGCCAGCAGCTTGGCCGGGGGCCCGGTTAGTTCACCCCTCCACTTT
14,TRBV6-5,TRBD1,TRBJ1-4,.,CASSSGRGKEKLFF,TGTGCCAGCAGTTCGGGCAGGGGGAAGGAAAAACTGTTTTTT
14,TRBV7-2,.,TRBJ1-5,.,CASSTQGGNQPQHF,TGTGCCAGCAGTACACAGGGAGGCAATCAGCCCCAGCATTTT
14,TRBV6-5,.,TRBJ1-3,.,CASRRQGSGNTIYF,TGTGCCAGCAGGCGGCAGGGCTCTGGAAACACCATATATTTT
16,TRBV7-9,.,TRBJ1-4,.,CASSGRVGATNEKLFF,TGTGCCAGCAGCGGGCGCGTGGGGGCAACTAATGAAAAACTGTTTTTT
15,TRBV5-6,.,TRBJ1-5,.,CASSLMAIEGQPQHF,TGTGCCAGCAGCTTGATGGCAATCGAGGGTCAGCCCCAGCATTTT
15,TRBV7-3,.,TRBJ1-3,.,CASSYKGRPGNTIYF,TGTGCCAGCAGCTATAAAGGCAGGCCTGGAAACACCATATATTTT
17,TRBV3-1/TRBV3-2,.,TRBJ1-3,.,CASSQEAGALSGNTIYF,TGTGCCAGCAGCCAAGAGGCAGGGGCCCTCTCTGGAAACACCATATATTTT
15,TRBV5-5,.,TRBJ2-1,.,CASSAQFFLNNEQFF,TGTGCCAGCAGCGCGCAGTTCTTCCTTAACAATGAGCAGTTCTTC
16,TRBV19,.,TRBJ1-3,.,CASSTRTRSSGNTIYF,TGTGCCAGTAGTACCCGGACTCGCAGCTCTGGAAACACCATATATTTT
15,TRBV6-5,.,TRBJ1-1,.,CASSYSAGASTEAFF,TGTGCCAGCAGTTACTCGGCGGGGGCCAGCACTGAAGCTTTCTTT
16,TRBV19,.,TRBJ1-1,.,CASRQGVGGWNTEAFF,TGTGCCAGTAGGCAGGGTGTGGGGGGATGGAACACTGAAGCTTTCTTT
16,TRBV27,TRBD1,TRBJ1-4,.,CASSLMGQDAGEKLFF,TGTGCCAGCAGTTTAATGGGACAGGACGCAGGTGAAAAACTGTTTTTT
14,TRBV6-5,TRBD1,TRBJ1-2,.,CASRRTGGNYGYTF,TGTGCCAGCAGGAGAACAGGGGGCAACTATGGCTACACCTTC
15,TRBV7-2,.,TRBJ1-6,few,CASSLARGAGSPLHF,TGTGCCAGCAGCTTAGCGAGGGGGGCTGGGTCACCCCTCCACTTT
16,TRBV15,TRBD1,TRBJ2-3,.,CATSRGTGGKVDTQYF,TGTGCCACCAGCAGAGGGACAGGGGGCAAGGTAGATACGCAGTATTTT
16,TRBV5-4,TRBD1,TRBJ1-2,.,CASSRDPGQANYGYTF,TGTGCCAGCAGCCGAGATCCGGGACAGGCTAACTATGGCTACACCTTC
14,TRBV9,.,TRBJ1-3,.,CASSVASSGNTIYF,TGTGCCAGCAGCGTAGCCTCCTCTGGAAACACCATATATTTT
20,TRBV23-1,.,TRBJ1-3,.,CASSQPGSFYRVVSGNTIYF,TGCGCCAGCAGTCAACCCGGTTCCTTCTACCGGGTCGTCTCTGGAAACACCATATATTTT
14,TRBV2,TRBD1,TRBJ1-1,.,CASSQQGAPSEAFF,TGTGCCAGCAGCCAACAGGGGGCGCCGAGTGAAGCTTTCTTT
17,TRBV7-3,TRBD1,TRBJ2-1,.,CASSFPIGTGLNNEQFF,TGTGCCAGCAGCTTTCCCATCGGGACAGGGTTGAACAATGAGCAGTTCTTC
13,TRBV5-5,.,TRBJ2-7,few,CASSLTGTYEQYF,TGTGCCAGCAGCTTAACAGGGACCTACGAGCAGTACTTC
14,TRBV19,.,TRBJ1-4,.,CASSIGAANEKLFF,TGTGCCAGTAGTATCGGGGCCGCTAATGAAAAACTGTTTTTT
15,TRBV28,TRBD2,TRBJ2-1,.,CASSGLAGVHNEQFF,TGTGCCAGCAGTGGACTAGCGGGAGTCCACAATGAGCAGTTCTTC
16,TRBV19,.,TRBJ1-3,.,CASTPRQYPSGNTIYF,TGTGCCAGTACCCCTAGACAGTACCCATCTGGAAACACCATATATTTT
16,TRBV18,.,TRBJ1-6,.,CASSPGTGRSNSPLHF,TGTGCCAGCTCACCAGGTACGGGCCGGAGTAATTCACCCCTCCACTTT
13,TRBV30,TRBD1,TRBJ2-1,.,CAWSVQGAYEQFF,TGTGCCTGGAGTGTGCAGGGGGCATATGAGCAGTTCTTC
16,TRBV19,.,TRBJ1-4,.,CASSVPSGPTNEKLFF,TGTGCCAGTAGTGTCCCCTCGGGCCCAACTAATGAAAAACTGTTTTTT
13,TRBV6-5,.,TRBJ1-1,.,CASSYWRDTEAFF,TGTGCCAGCAGTTACTGGAGGGACACTGAAGCTTTCTTT
12,TRBV5-8,.,TRBJ1-1,.,CASSRRAGLGLF,TGTGCCAGCAGCCGCCGTGCGGGACTAGGGCTGTTT
15,TRBV3-1/TRBV3-2,.,TRBJ1-5,.,CASSQDARGNQPQHF,TGTGCCAGCAGCCAAGATGCGAGAGGCAATCAGCCCCAGCATTTT
12,TRBV6-5,.,TRBJ1-2,.,CASSYGRDGYTF,TGTGCCAGCAGTTACGGCAGGGACGGCTACACCTTC
16,TRBV4-1,.,TRBJ1-2,.,CASSQDPRRYGGGYTF,TGCGCCAGCAGCCAAGATCCACGCCGATATGGGGGTGGCTACACCTTC
14,TRBV5-1,.,TRBJ2-1,.,CASSLWSSYNEQFF,TGCGCCAGCAGCTTGTGGAGTTCCTACAATGAGCAGTTCTTC
14,TRBV6-5,.,TRBJ1-6,.,CASRIGLAGDPLHF,TGTGCCAGCAGAATAGGACTGGCCGGGGATCCCCTCCACTTT
15,TRBV11-3,.,TRBJ1-6,.,CASSSLMWYNSPLHF,TGTGCCAGCAGCTCTCTCATGTGGTATAATTCACCCCTCCACTTT
13,TRBV19,.,TRBJ1-2,.,CASSIGEHYGYTF,TGTGCCAGTAGTATCGGAGAGCACTATGGCTACACCTTC
16,TRBV5-1,TRBD1,TRBJ2-3,.,CASSPQGQGVWWTQYF,TGCGCCAGCAGCCCCCAGGGACAGGGGGTCTGGTGGACGCAGTATTTT
15,TRBV11-2,TRBD1,TRBJ2-1,.,CASRSPGGERNEQFF,TGTGCCTCTCGAAGCCCAGGGGGCGAGAGAAATGAGCAGTTCTTC
14,TRBV4-1,.,TRBJ1-2,.,CASSQDRQAYGYTF,TGCGCCAGCAGCCAAGATCGACAGGCCTATGGCTACACCTTC
14,TRBV6-5,TRBD2,TRBJ2-1,.,CASSSLAGGREQFF,TGTGCCAGCAGTTCCCTAGCGGGGGGGCGGGAGCAGTTCTTC
13,TRBV19,.,TRBJ1-1,.,CASSIGLGAEAFF,TGTGCCAGTAGTATTGGCCTCGGCGCTGAAGCTTTCTTT
14,TRBV19,.,TRBJ1-2,.,CASSIDNTDYGYTF,TGTGCCAGTAGTATTGATAATACCGATTATGGCTACACCTTC
13,TRBV19,.,TRBJ1-1,.,CASSLGGATEAFF,TGTGCCAGTAGCTTGGGGGGGGCCACTGAAGCTTTCTTT
15,TRBV7-9,.,TRBJ2-2,.,CASSFTSPNTGELFF,TGTGCCAGCAGCTTCACGTCCCCGAACACCGGGGAGCTGTTTTTT
15,TRBV28,.,TRBJ1-4,.,CASTLVGGPEEKLFF,TGTGCCAGCACCCTTGTGGGGGGGCCAGAAGAAAAACTGTTTTTT
17,TRBV28,TRBD2,TRBJ2-3,once,CASSTLGASGSTDTQYF,TGTGCCAGCAGTACCCTAGGGGCTAGCGGAAGCACAGATACGCAGTATTTT
14,TRBV6-5,.,TRBJ1-2,.,CASRRDNGLYGYTF,TGTGCCAGCAGGCGGGACAACGGCCTCTATGGCTACACCTTC
17,TRBV11-2,.,TRBJ1-6,.,CASSFGYNSDGRGPLHF,TGTGCCAGCAGCTTTGGGTATAATTCCGACGGCCGGGGTCCCCTCCACTTT
13,TRBV2,.,TRBJ1-2,.,CASSQRAEYGYTF,TGTGCCAGCAGTCAAAGGGCAGAGTATGGCTACACCTTC
16,TRBV7-9,.,TRBJ2-5,.,CASSLIAVAAQETQYF,TGTGCCAGCAGCTTAATCGCCGTAGCGGCCCAAGAGACCCAGTACTTC